The source of this T cell receptor (beta chain) is a study of T cells in Graves' hyperthyroidism and ophthalmopathy. This clonotype was seen many times. Antigen specificity is unknown. The junction had 5 bases not matched to a gene; V was cut back by 4 bases and J by 3 bases. The CDR3 has 14 amino acids. Per germline, CDR1 ENHRY and CDR2 SYGVKD. Study-wide findings and caveats: Appearing also in blood were most of the thyroid clonotypes expanded above 0.001.

Researchers amplified the TCR beta CDR3 regions from RNA transcripts. With the HTBI primer set, the TCR CDR3 went through a first round of RT-PCR. TCRdb reanalysed the multiplex PCR reads using MiXCR and keeps one entry per CDR3 protein. Of hundreds of thousands of distinct CDR3 sequences listed, around 15% are singletons. The study included ophthalmopathy patients with Clinical Activity Score at least 3, NOSPECS grade at least 4 and duration under 3 months. Lactation, pregnancy, other autoimmune disease or uncontrolled infection led to exclusion of patients. PBMCs were obtained from 9.5 to 10 ml fresh peripheral blood.

The rearrangement joins TRBV10-3 to TRBJ2-7; 8 bases map to TRBD2. The clonotype was recovered from a woman aged 35 to 49 with Graves' ophthalmopathy. Sequencing used blood. CDR3 coding DNA: TGTGCCATCAGTGGGGGGCTAGCGGGCTACGAGCAGTACTTC. Protein: CAISGGLAGYEQYF.